This T cell receptor (beta chain) was captured in a study of shared clonotypes between healthy human individuals. TCRdb's copy holds only in-frame clones and misses some; the assay was immunoSEQ multiplex PCR. Counted here are roughly 1 million clones, around 78% occurring once; the ten biggest clones make up about 0.52%. The length of the CDR3 is 12 residues. Trimming pared 6 bases from V and 9 bases from J, leaving 12 bases between. Looked up from germline, CDR1 is LNHDA and CDR2 is SQIVND (reference sequence). The sample was memory CD4+ T cells from PBMCs. Sample subset: CD45RA-negative fraction. This clonotype was sampled from a man younger than 35 in good health. Some clones in this sample may be carry-over from other donors' samples. The V gene is TRBV19, the J gene TRBJ2-1, with D perhaps TRBD1 or TRBD2 (5 bases each). CDR3 in DNA: TGTGCCAGTAGCCCGTCTGGGGGTGAGCAGTTCTTC. This translates into CASSPSGGEQFF.